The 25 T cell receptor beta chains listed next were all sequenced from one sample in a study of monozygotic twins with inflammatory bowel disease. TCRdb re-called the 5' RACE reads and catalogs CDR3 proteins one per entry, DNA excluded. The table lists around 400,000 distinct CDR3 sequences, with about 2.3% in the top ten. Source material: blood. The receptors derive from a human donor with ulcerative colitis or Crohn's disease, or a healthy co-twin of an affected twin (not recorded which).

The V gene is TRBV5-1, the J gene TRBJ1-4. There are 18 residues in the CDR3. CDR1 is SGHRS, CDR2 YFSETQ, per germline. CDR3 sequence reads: CASSLIPPGLATNEKLFF.

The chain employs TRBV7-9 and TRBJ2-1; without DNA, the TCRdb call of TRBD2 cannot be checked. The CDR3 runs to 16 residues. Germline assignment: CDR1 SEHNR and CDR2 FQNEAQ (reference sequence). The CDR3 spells CASSLARSGEYNEQFF. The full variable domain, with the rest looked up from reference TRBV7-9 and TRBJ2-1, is DTGVSQNPRHKITKRGQNVTFRCDPISEHNRLYWYRQTLGQGPEFLTYFQNEAQLEKSRLLSDRFSAERPKGSFSTLEIQRTEQGDSAMYLCASSLARSGEYNEQFFGPGTRLTVL.

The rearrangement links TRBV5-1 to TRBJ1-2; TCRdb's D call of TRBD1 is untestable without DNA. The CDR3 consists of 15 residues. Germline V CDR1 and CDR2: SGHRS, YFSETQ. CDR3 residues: CASSLYLDSRDGYTF.

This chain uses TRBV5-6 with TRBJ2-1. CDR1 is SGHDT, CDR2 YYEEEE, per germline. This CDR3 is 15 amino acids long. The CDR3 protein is CASSSFGISYNEQFF. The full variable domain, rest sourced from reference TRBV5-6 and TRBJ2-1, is DAGVTQSPTHLIKTRGQQVTLRCSPKSGHDTVSWYQQALGQGPQFIFQYYEEEERQRGNFPDRFSGHQFPNYSSELNVNALLLGDSALYLCASSSFGISYNEQFFGPGTRLTVL.

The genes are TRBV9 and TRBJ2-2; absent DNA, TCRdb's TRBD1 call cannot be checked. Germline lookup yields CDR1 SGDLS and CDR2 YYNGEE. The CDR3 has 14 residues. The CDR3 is CASSGTGGSGELFF.

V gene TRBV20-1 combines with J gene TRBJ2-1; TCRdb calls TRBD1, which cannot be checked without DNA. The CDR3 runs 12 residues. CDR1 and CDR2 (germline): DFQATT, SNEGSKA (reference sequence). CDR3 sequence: CSASEGVDEQFF.

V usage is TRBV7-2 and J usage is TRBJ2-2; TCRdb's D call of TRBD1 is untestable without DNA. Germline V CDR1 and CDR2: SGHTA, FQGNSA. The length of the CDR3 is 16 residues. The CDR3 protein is CASSPSFWGSTGELFF.

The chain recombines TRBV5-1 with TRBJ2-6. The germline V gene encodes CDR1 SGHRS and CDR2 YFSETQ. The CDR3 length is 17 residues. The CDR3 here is CASSFFTRSSGANVLTF.

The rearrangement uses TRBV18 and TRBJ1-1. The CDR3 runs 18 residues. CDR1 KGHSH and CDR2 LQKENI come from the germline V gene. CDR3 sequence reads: CASSPQIVGRTLNTEAFF. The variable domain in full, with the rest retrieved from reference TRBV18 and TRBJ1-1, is NAGVMQNPRHLVRRRGQEARLRCSPMKGHSHVYWYRQLPEEGLKFMVYLQKENIIDESGMPKERFSAEFPKEGPSILRIQQVVRGDSAAYFCASSPQIVGRTLNTEAFFGQGTRLTVV.

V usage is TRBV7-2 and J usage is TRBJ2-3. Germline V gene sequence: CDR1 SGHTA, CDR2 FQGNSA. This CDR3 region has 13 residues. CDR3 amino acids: CASSRPHTDTQYF. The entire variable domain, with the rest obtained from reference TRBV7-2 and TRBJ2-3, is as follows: GAGVSQSPSNKVTEKGKDVELRCDPISGHTALYWYRQSLGQGLEFLIYFQGNSAPDKSGLPSDRFSAERTGGSVSTLTIQRTQQEDSAVYLCASSRPHTDTQYFGPGTRLTVL.

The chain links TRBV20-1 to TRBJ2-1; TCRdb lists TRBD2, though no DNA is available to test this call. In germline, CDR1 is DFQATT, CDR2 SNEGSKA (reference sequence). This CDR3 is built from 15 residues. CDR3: CSARPGLAGYNEQFF.

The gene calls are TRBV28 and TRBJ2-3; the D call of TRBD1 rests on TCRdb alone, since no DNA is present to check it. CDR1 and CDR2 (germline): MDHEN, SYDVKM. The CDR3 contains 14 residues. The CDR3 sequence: CASISGGQGDTQYF.

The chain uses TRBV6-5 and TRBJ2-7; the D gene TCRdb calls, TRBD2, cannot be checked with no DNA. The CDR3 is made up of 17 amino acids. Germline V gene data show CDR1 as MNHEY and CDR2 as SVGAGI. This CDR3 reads CASSYSTTGTSSPEQYF.

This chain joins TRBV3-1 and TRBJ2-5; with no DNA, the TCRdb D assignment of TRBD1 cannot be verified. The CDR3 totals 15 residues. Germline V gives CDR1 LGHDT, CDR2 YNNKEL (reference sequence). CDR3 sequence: CASSPRTGQGETQYF.

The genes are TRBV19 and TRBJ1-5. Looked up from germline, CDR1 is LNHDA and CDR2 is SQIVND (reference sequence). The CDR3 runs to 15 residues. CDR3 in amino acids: CASSILPQPLQPQHF.

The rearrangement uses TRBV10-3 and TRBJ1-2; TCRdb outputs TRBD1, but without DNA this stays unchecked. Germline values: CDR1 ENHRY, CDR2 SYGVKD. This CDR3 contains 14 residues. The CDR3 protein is CAISELTGGDGYTF.

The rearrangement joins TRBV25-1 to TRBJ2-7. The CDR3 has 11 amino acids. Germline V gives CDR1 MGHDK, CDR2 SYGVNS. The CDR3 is CASRWSYEQYF.

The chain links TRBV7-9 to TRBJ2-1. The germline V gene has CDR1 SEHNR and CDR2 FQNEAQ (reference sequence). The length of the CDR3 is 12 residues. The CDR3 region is CASGLDMDEQFF. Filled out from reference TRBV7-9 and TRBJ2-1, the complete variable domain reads DTGVSQNPRHKITKRGQNVTFRCDPISEHNRLYWYRQTLGQGPEFLTYFQNEAQLEKSRLLSDRFSAERPKGSFSTLEIQRTEQGDSAMYLCASGLDMDEQFFGPGTRLTVL.

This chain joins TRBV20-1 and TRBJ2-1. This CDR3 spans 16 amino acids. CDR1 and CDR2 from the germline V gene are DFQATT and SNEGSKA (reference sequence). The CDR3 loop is CSARDLRGTSYNEQFF.

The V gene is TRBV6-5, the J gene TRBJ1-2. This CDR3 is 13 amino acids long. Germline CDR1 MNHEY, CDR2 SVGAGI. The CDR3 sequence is CASSFDKNYGYTF.

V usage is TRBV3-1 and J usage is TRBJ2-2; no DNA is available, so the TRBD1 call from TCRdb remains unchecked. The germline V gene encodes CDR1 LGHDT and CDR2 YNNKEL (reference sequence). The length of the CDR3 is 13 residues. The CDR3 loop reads CASSQGGTGVLFF. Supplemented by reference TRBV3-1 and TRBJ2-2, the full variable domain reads DTAVSQTPKYLVTQMGNDKSIKCEQNLGHDTMYWYKQDSKKFLKIMFSYNNKELIINETVPNRFSPKSPDKAHLNLHINSLELGDSAVYFCASSQGGTGVLFFGEGSRLTVL.

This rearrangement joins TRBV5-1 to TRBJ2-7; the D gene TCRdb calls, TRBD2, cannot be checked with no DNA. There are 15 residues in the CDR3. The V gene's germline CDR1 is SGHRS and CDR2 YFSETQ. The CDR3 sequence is CASSLESGVRGEQYF.

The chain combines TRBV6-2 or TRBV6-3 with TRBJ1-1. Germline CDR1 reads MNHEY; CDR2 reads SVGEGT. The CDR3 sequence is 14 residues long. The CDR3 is CASSYRDWNTEAFF.

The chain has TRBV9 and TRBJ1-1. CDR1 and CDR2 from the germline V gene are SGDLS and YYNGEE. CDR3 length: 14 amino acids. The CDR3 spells CASSVGGVNTEAFF.

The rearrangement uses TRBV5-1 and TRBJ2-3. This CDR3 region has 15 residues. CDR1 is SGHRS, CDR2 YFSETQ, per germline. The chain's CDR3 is CASSLAPRPTDTQYF. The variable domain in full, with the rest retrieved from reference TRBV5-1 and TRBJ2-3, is KAGVTQTPRYLIKTRGQQVTLSCSPISGHRSVSWYQQTPGQGLQFLFEYFSETQRNKGNFPGRFSGRQFSNSRSEMNVSTLELGDSALYLCASSLAPRPTDTQYFGPGTRLTVL.